This T cell receptor beta chain was recorded in a study of synovial regulatory T cells in juvenile arthritis. Some clones are missing from TCRdb's copy, which holds only in-frame ones; the method was immunoSEQ multiplex PCR. This sample's table has 6,100 or so clones. The sample comprised Treg cells from blood. Subset denoted: remaining (HLA-DR-negative) circulating blood Treg cells. The sequence derives from a donor aged 2-30 years with juvenile idiopathic arthritis.

The CDR3 spells CASRLAGRRF. The V and J genes are TRBV12-2 and TRBJ1-2; checking the TCRdb D call of TRBD1 is not possible without DNA. TRBV12-2 is classified as a pseudogene. This CDR3 contains 10 residues. No DNA sequence is on record.